This TCR beta chain is drawn from a study of control samples from healthy donors and cancer patients. Clones were sequenced by immunoSEQ multiplex PCR, and TCRdb holds only the in-frame ones, with some missing. In the table there are 50,000 to 65,000 clones, 75% to 95% of which are singletons. The trim removed 1 base at V and 3 bases at J, leaving 15 bases unmatched. Germline V gene lookup returns CDR1 SQVTM and CDR2 ANQGSEA. The CDR3 runs to 18 residues. The chain joins TRBV29-1 to TRBJ2-1; 7 nucleotides align to TRBD2. The sequence came from a man aged 25-45 years with colorectal cancer. Material: PBMCs. The CDR3 loop reads CSVEGRERANNDYNEQFF. For the CDR3, the DNA is TGCAGCGTTGAAGGGCGGGAGAGAGCCAATAATGACTACAATGAGCAGTTCTTC.